This TCR beta chain appears in the sequencing data of a study of blood T cells in healthy people across ages. A second roughly 6 to 12 cycle PCR used barcoded and J-beta primers. TCRdb called the 5' RACE reads again in MiXCR, with one record for every CDR3 protein. The sample holds about 640,000 distinct CDR3 sequences, roughly 43% seen once. Deletions cut 5 bases from V and 13 bases from J, with 14 bases between. This CDR3 spans 12 amino acids. The germline V gene has CDR1 KGHSH and CDR2 LQKENI. This receptor was identified in an elderly man in good health. The sequenced sample consisted of blood. The J gene is TRBJ1-4, the V gene TRBV18; a possible D gene is TRBD1 (5 bases). Written as DNA, the CDR3 is TGTGCCAGCTCAGGGGCCACCGAGCGACTGTTTTTT. This codes for CASSGATERLFF.